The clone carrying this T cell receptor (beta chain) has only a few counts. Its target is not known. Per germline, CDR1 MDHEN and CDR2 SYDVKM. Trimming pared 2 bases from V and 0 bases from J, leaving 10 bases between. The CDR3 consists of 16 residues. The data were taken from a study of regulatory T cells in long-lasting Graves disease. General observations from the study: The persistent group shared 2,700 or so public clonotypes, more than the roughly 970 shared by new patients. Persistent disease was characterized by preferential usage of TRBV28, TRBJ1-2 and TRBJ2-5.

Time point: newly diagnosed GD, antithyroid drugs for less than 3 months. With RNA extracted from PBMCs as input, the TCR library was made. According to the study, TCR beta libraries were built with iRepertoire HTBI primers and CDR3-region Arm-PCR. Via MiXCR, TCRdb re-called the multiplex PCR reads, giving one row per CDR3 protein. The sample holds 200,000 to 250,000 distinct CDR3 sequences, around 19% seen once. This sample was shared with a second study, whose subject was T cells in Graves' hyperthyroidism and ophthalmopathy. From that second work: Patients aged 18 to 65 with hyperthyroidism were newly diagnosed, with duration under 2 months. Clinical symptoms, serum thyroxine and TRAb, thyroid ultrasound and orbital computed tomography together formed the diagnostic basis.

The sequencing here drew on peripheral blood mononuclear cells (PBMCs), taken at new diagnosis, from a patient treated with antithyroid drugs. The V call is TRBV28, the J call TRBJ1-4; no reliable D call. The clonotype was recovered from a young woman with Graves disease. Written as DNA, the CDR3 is TGTGCCAGCAGTTTAAATGACGGAGCAACTAATGAAAAACTGTTTTTT. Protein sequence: CASSLNDGATNEKLFF.